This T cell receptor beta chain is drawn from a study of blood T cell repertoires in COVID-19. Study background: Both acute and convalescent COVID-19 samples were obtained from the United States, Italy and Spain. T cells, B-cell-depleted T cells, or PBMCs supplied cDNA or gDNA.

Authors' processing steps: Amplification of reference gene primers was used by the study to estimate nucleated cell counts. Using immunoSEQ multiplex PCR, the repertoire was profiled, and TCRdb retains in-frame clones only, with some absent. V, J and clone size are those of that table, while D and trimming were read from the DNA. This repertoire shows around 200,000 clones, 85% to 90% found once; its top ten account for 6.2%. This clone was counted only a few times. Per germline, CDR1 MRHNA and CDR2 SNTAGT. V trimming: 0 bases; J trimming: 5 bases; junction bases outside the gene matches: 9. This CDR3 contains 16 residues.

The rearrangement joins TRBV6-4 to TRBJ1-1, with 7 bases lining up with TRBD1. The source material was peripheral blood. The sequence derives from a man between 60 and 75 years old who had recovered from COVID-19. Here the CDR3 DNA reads TGTGCCAGCAGTGACTCGTGGGGACAGTCAAGGACTGAAGCTTTCTTT. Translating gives CASSDSWGQSRTEAFF.